The 32 T cell receptor beta chains given below trace back to one sample, sequenced in a study of siplizumab effects on memory and regulatory T cells. Using immunoSEQ multiplex PCR, the repertoire was profiled, and TCRdb retains in-frame clones only, with some absent. The sample includes about 52,000 clones, about 97% of them seen just once. Material for sequencing was naive CD4+ T cells sorted from blood. The receptors originated from a human donor in good health.

The genes are TRBV6-5 and TRBJ2-7; D is perhaps TRBD2 (7 bases). The CDR3 loop spans 14 amino acids. V was trimmed by 4 bases and J by 5 bases, leaving 15 bases between them. Germline V gives CDR1 MNHEY, CDR2 SVGAGI. The CDR3 region is CASSSRGTIDEQYF. In DNA, the CDR3 is TGTGCCAGCAGTTCTAGGGGGACTATAGACGAGCAGTACTTC.

This chain connects TRBV5-4 to TRBJ2-1, with TRBD2 identical over 7 bases. From germline, CDR1 is SGHNT and CDR2 YYREEE (reference sequence). This CDR3 contains 17 residues. Trimming at V came to 6 bases and at J to 0 bases, leaving 12 bases not matched to a gene. The CDR3 loop reads CASNSLTSRSSYNEQFF. The CDR3 DNA follows: TGTGCCAGCAACTCTTTGACTAGCCGATCCTCCTACAATGAGCAGTTCTTC.

V gene TRBV7-2 combines with J gene TRBJ2-3, with D tentatively TRBD2 (6 bases). The CDR3 loop spans 15 amino acids. Germline V gene lookup returns CDR1 SGHTA and CDR2 FQGNSA. Trimming pared 3 bases from V and 8 bases from J, leaving 18 bases between. In DNA form, the CDR3 reads TGTGCCAGCAGCTTGGAGGGGTCCCGGCTCGCTACGCAGTATTTT. This translates into CASSLEGSRLATQYF.

The V gene is TRBV7-2, the J gene TRBJ1-6; TRBD1 aligns across 8 bases. The CDR3 consists of 16 residues. The germline CDR1 and CDR2 sequences are SGHTA and FQGNSA. The V segment lost 3 bases and the J segment 7 bases; nucleotides outside the gene matches: 8. CDR3 region: CASSLRQGRQNSPLHF. CDR3 coding DNA: TGTGCCAGCAGCTTGAGACAGGGGAGGCAGAATTCACCCCTCCACTTT.

This chain's CDR3 is CASTLGLAGTDTQYF. The CDR3 DNA follows: TGTGCCAGCACCCTAGGACTAGCGGGAACAGATACGCAGTATTTT. V is TRBV7-6 and J is TRBJ2-3, with TRBD2 identical over 12 bases. This CDR3 is built from 15 residues. CDR1 is SGHVS, CDR2 FNYEAQ, per germline. Trimming removed 7 bases from V and 3 bases from J; junction bases left unmatched: 5.

The chain carries TRBV5-1 and TRBJ2-7; TRBD1 matches at 10 bases. The CDR3 is made up of 14 amino acids. The V gene's germline CDR1 is SGHRS and CDR2 YFSETQ. J gave up 4 bases and V 6 bases, and 7 bases lay outside the gene matches. The CDR3 bases are TGCGCCAGCACCACGGGACAGGGGCCTTACGAGCAGTACTTC. It codes for CASTTGQGPYEQYF.

The chain has TRBV5-4 and TRBJ2-7; the D gene is possibly TRBD2 (6 bases). Germline V gene lookup returns CDR1 SGHNT and CDR2 YYREEE (reference sequence). This CDR3 spans 15 amino acids. V was cut by 0 bases and J by 5 bases, with 15 bases left in between. The CDR3 sequence: CASSLASGVRDEQYF. The DNA of the CDR3 is TGTGCCAGCAGCTTGGCCTCGGGAGTGAGGGACGAGCAGTACTTC.

V usage is TRBV5-4 and J usage is TRBJ1-2; no clear D. The CDR3 is 15 residues long. Germline lookup yields CDR1 SGHNT and CDR2 YYREEE (reference sequence). The V gene lost 4 bases and the J gene lost 0 bases, with 13 bases spanning the gap. Here the CDR3 DNA reads TGTGCCAGCAGCCAGGCGTCAGACACTAACTATGGCTACACCTTC. This codes for CASSQASDTNYGYTF.

The V gene is TRBV28, the J gene TRBJ1-2; 9 positions match TRBD1. The CDR3 consists of 11 residues. Losses at the gene ends were 5 bases for V and 11 bases for J; bases not matched to a gene: 3. Germline-derived CDR1 and CDR2 are MDHEN and SYDVKM. The CDR3 bases are TGTGCCAGCAGTCAACAGGGGGCTTACACCTTC. It yields the protein CASSQQGAYTF.

The chain combines TRBV5-4 with TRBJ2-7; 8 bases line up with TRBD2. Trimming at V came to 4 bases and at J to 1 base, leaving 7 bases not matched to a gene. Germline-derived CDR1 and CDR2 are SGHNT and YYREEE (reference sequence). The CDR3 totals 15 residues. The CDR3 here is CASSPGTRTSYEQYF. The CDR3 bases are TGTGCCAGCAGCCCCGGGACTAGAACATCCTACGAGCAGTACTTC.

The chain combines TRBV6-6 with TRBJ2-2; perhaps TRBD2 as D (5 bases). Trimming left V 5 bases short and J 7 bases short, with 14 bases between. Germline V lookup: CDR1 MNHNY, CDR2 SVGAGI (reference sequence). This CDR3 spans 14 amino acids. Here the CDR3 reads CASSLWEPVGELFF. The CDR3 DNA sequence: TGTGCCAGCAGTCTTTGGGAGCCTGTCGGGGAGCTGTTTTTT.

The sample holds one count of this clone. This rearrangement joins TRBV20-1 to TRBJ2-1; no firm D call. The CDR3 has 11 residues. V was cut by 3 bases and J by 5 bases, with 5 bases left in between. Germline loops: CDR1 DFQATT, CDR2 SNEGSKA (reference sequence). The CDR3 is CSASEDNEQFF. The CDR3 DNA sequence: TGCAGTGCTAGTGAAGACAATGAGCAGTTCTTC.

The chain combines TRBV6-5 with TRBJ2-5, with D perhaps matching TRBD1 or TRBD2 (6 bases each). The germline V and J ends were trimmed by 6 bases and 5 bases, with 16 bases remaining between them. CDR3 length: 14 residues. Germline V gives CDR1 MNHEY, CDR2 SVGAGI. DNA of the CDR3: TGTGCCAGCAGCCCCACGGGGGCAGGGGAGACCCAGTACTTC. Protein product: CASSPTGAGETQYF.

The V call is TRBV10-3, the J call TRBJ1-2; 8 bases are a match to TRBD1. Per the germline V gene, CDR1 is ENHRY and CDR2 is SYGVKD. Trimming removed 3 bases from V and 8 bases from J; junction bases left unmatched: 11. The CDR3 extends over 15 amino acids. The CDR3 spells CAISDSGTGSPGYTF. In DNA, the CDR3 is TGTGCCATCAGTGACTCCGGGACAGGCTCGCCAGGCTACACCTTC.

The rearrangement joins TRBV7-9 to TRBJ2-3; D is possibly TRBD1 (6 bases). Germline V gene sequence: CDR1 SEHNR, CDR2 FQNEAQ (reference sequence). The CDR3 is made up of 13 amino acids. Trimming shortened V by 0 bases and J by 6 bases, and 7 bases separated the two germline ends. The CDR3 bases are TGTGCCAGCAGCTTAGCGGGGGCGGATACGCAGTATTTT. It codes for CASSLAGADTQYF.

The rearrangement uses TRBV7-9 and TRBJ2-7; tentatively, D is TRBD1 (6 bases). Between the trimmed V and J ends, which lost 8 bases and 4 bases, there was a span of 18 bases. The V gene's germline CDR1 is SEHNR and CDR2 FQNEAQ (reference sequence). CDR3 size: 14 residues. The CDR3, as DNA: TGTGCCAGCGCCATGGGGGCCGGGGCTTACGAGCAGTACTTC. Its protein product is CASAMGAGAYEQYF.

The V call is TRBV4-3, the J call TRBJ1-2, with 7 positions matching TRBD1. From germline, CDR1 is LGHNA and CDR2 YSLEER. V trimming: 1 base; J trimming: 2 bases; junction bases outside the gene matches: 4. The CDR3 extends over 15 amino acids. The CDR3 protein is CASSQADRANYGYTF. The CDR3 nucleotides are TGCGCCAGCAGCCAAGCTGACAGGGCCAACTATGGCTACACCTTC.

The chain recombines TRBV4-1 with TRBJ1-2; D is unresolved. V shed 4 bases and J shed 5 bases, with 14 bases lying between them. The CDR3 spans 14 residues. Germline CDR1 reads MGHRA; CDR2 reads YSYEKL. The CDR3 region has the DNA TGCGCCAGCAGCCGCCCTACTCCCAAATATGGCTACACCTTC. Amino acids: CASSRPTPKYGYTF.

In DNA form, the CDR3 reads TGTGCCAGCAGCTTAGGGTTGGGACCGCAAGCTAACTATGGCTACACCTTC. As protein: CASSLGLGPQANYGYTF. The rearrangement links TRBV7-8 to TRBJ1-2, with D perhaps matching TRBD1 (5 bases). CDR1 SGHVS and CDR2 FQNEAQ come from the germline V gene. The CDR3 loop spans 17 amino acids. Trimming shortened V by 1 base and J by 0 bases, and 15 bases separated the two germline ends.

J is TRBJ1-1 and V is TRBV4-3; D unresolved. Trimming shortened V by 5 bases and J by 0 bases, and 10 bases separated the two germline ends. This CDR3 has 14 residues. Germline assignment: CDR1 LGHNA and CDR2 YSLEER. The CDR3 is CASSNDPVNTEAFF. Here the CDR3 DNA reads TGCGCCAGCAGCAACGACCCTGTGAACACTGAAGCTTTCTTT.

This chain uses TRBV27 with TRBJ2-1, with 9 bases aligning to TRBD2. The germline V gene encodes CDR1 MNHEY and CDR2 SMNVEV (reference sequence). The V and J ends lost 4 bases and 1 base, in that order; junction bases with no gene match: 2. The CDR3 consists of 15 residues. The DNA for the CDR3 is TGTGCCAGCAGTTCTAGCGGGGCGTCCTACAATGAGCAGTTCTTC. As protein: CASSSSGASYNEQFF.

The chain links TRBV5-1 to TRBJ2-5; 8 nucleotides align to TRBD2. CDR1 and CDR2 (germline): SGHRS, YFSETQ. There are 15 residues in the CDR3. V was clipped by 3 bases and J by 4 bases; unmatched bases: 8. The CDR3 DNA is TGCGCCAGCAGCTCCGGACTAGCTGGGGGAGAGACCCAGTACTTC. Translating it yields CASSSGLAGGETQYF. Supplemented by reference TRBV5-1 and TRBJ2-5, the full variable domain reads KAGVTQTPRYLIKTRGQQVTLSCSPISGHRSVSWYQQTPGQGLQFLFEYFSETQRNKGNFPGRFSGRQFSNSRSEMNVSTLELGDSALYLCASSSGLAGGETQYFGPGTRLLVL.

The rearrangement links TRBV7-2 to TRBJ2-3, with 10 bases lining up with TRBD1. CDR3 length equals 15 residues. Germline-derived CDR1 and CDR2 are SGHTA and FQGNSA. Losses at the gene ends were 4 bases for V and 4 bases for J; bases not matched to a gene: 5. As DNA, the CDR3 is TGTGCCAGCAGCTCCCGGACAGGGGGAGCAGATACGCAGTATTTT. Translation gives CASSSRTGGADTQYF.

The rearrangement joins TRBV5-1 to TRBJ2-3; maybe TRBD2 (5 bases). The CDR3 sequence is 15 residues long. V was shortened by 1 base and J by 1 base, with 10 bases between the two germline ends. The germline V gene encodes CDR1 SGHRS and CDR2 YFSETQ. The DNA for the CDR3 is TGCGCCAGCAGCTTGCTAGCTGGGGGCACAGATACGCAGTATTTT. As protein: CASSLLAGGTDTQYF.

The rearrangement uses TRBV7-2 and TRBJ2-7; 11 positions match TRBD2. The germline gives CDR1 SGHTA, CDR2 FQGNSA. This CDR3 is 14 amino acids long. V gave up 0 bases and J gave up 6 bases; unmatched junction bases: 1. CDR3 coding DNA: TGTGCCAGCAGCTTAGCTAGCGGGAGGGGCGAGCAGTACTTC. Its translation: CASSLASGRGEQYF. The whole variable domain, remainder taken from reference TRBV7-2 and TRBJ2-7, is GAGVSQSPSNKVTEKGKDVELRCDPISGHTALYWYRQSLGQGLEFLIYFQGNSAPDKSGLPSDRFSAERTGGSVSTLTIQRTQQEDSAVYLCASSLASGRGEQYFGPGTRLTVT.

The chain carries TRBV6-1 and TRBJ1-1; D not certain. The V gene's germline CDR1 is MNHNS and CDR2 SASEGT. V shed 7 bases and J shed 1 base, with 13 bases lying between them. The CDR3 contains 14 residues. The CDR3 sequence: CASTDQVRNTEAFF. CDR3 nucleotide sequence: TGTGCCAGCACGGATCAGGTACGGAACACTGAAGCTTTCTTT.

J is TRBJ2-2 and V is TRBV6-5; 7 bases align to TRBD1. The CDR3 consists of 14 residues. The germline V gene has CDR1 MNHEY and CDR2 SVGAGI. V lost 7 bases, J lost 6 bases, and 8 bases stayed unmatched. This CDR3 reads CASKQRGHAGELFF. CDR3 sequence (DNA): TGTGCCAGCAAACAAAGGGGGCACGCCGGGGAGCTGTTTTTT.

The CDR3 here is CSVEATGYEQYF. In nucleotides, the CDR3 is TGCAGCGTTGAAGCCACAGGCTACGAGCAGTACTTC. The J gene is TRBJ2-7, the V gene TRBV29-1; a possible D gene is TRBD1 (5 bases). CDR1 and CDR2 from the germline V gene are SQVTM and ANQGSEA. The V end was cut by 1 base, the J end by 3 bases, with 7 bases between. The length of the CDR3 is 12 residues.

The chain has TRBV15 and TRBJ2-3; possibly TRBD2 for D (6 bases). This CDR3 is built from 15 residues. V shed 0 bases and J shed 3 bases, with 10 bases lying between them. From germline, CDR1 is LNHNV and CDR2 YYDKDF (reference sequence). The CDR3 loop is CATSREVAATDTQYF. The CDR3 DNA is TGTGCCACCAGCAGAGAAGTAGCGGCGACAGATACGCAGTATTTT.

V is TRBV5-5 and J is TRBJ2-2; D gene unclear. This CDR3 contains 15 residues. The V end was cut by 1 base, the J end by 5 bases, with 12 bases between. Germline values: CDR1 SGHKS, CDR2 YYEKEE (reference sequence). CDR3 sequence (DNA): TGTGCCAGCAGCTTGCTCACGGTACAGACCGGGGAGCTGTTTTTT. Translated, it gives CASSLLTVQTGELFF.

The V call is TRBV6-5, the J call TRBJ2-1; 11 bases line up with TRBD2. Germline V CDR1 and CDR2: MNHEY, SVGAGI. J gave up 10 bases and V 5 bases, and 1 base lay outside the gene matches. The CDR3 consists of 12 residues. The CDR3: CASSRLAGEQFF. Here the CDR3 DNA reads TGTGCCAGCAGTAGACTAGCGGGAGAGCAGTTCTTC.

The genes are TRBV6-5 and TRBJ2-7; TRBD1 aligns across 12 bases. Unmatched junction bases numbered 10, after V lost 6 bases and J lost 7 bases. The V gene's germline CDR1 is MNHEY and CDR2 SVGAGI. This CDR3 has 15 residues. CDR3 DNA sequence: TGTGCCAGCAGGCCGGCGGGACAGGGGGCGGGGGAGCAGTACTTC. Translating gives CASRPAGQGAGEQYF.